This T cell receptor beta chain was identified during a study of blood T cells in healthy people across ages. CDR1 and CDR2 from the germline V gene are SEHNR and FQNEAQ (reference sequence). There are 17 residues in the CDR3. The V gene lost 5 bases and the J gene lost 4 bases, with 20 bases spanning the gap. Together with a sample-barcoded 5' primer, a J-beta primer mix was included in a second PCR lasting 7 to 11 cycles. TCRdb reprocessed the 5' RACE reads via MiXCR and lists one record per CDR3 protein. Among 1.5 million or so distinct CDR3 sequences listed, about 45% were seen once. Worth noting for this clonotype: Its antigen remains unknown.

Study observations and caveats: Unsorted PBMC material precluded a definitive naive versus antigen-experienced comparison.

Healthy Caucasian individuals from Russia aged about 6 to 90 served as donors. The specimen sequenced was blood. This TCR derives from a woman aged 18-29 years in good health. J is TRBJ1-4 and V is TRBV7-9; possible D gene TRBD1, 6 bases. This CDR3 is CASSAGTHGAHNEKLFF. The CDR3 DNA sequence: TGTGCCAGCAGCGCCGGGACACACGGAGCTCATAATGAAAAACTGTTTTTT.